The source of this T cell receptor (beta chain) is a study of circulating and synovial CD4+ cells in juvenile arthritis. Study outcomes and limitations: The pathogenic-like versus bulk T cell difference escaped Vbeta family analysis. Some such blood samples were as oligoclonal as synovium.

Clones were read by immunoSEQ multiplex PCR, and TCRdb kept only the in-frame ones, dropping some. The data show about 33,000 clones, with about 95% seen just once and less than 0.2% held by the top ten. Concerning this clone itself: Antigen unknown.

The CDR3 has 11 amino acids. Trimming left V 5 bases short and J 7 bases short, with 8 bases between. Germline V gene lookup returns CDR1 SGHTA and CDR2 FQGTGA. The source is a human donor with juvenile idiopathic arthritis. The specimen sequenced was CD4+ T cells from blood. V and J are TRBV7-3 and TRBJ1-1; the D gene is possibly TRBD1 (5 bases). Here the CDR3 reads CASSRGGEAFF. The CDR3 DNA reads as TGTGCCAGCAGCCGGGGGGGTGAAGCTTTCTTT.